This is a list of T cell receptor beta chains from one sample in a study of metastatic and nonmetastatic thyroid tumors. Using MiXCR, TCRdb reanalyzed the PCR reads. The sample contains 40,000 to 45,000 clones, about 16% of which appear only once. Sequenced input: blood. All receptors derive from a female donor with papillary thyroid cancer or a benign thyroid nodule (not recorded which). Some clones in this sample may be carry-over from other donors' samples. Each CDR3 is given with its conserved first and last residue. Each record gives: V gene, D gene, clone size, J gene, CDR3 DNA, CDR3 protein. D genes are given only for firm matches. Clone size is given for some rows only: seen once, a few or many times, or a class if the clone is expanded.

V gene: TRBV7-2
D gene: TRBD1
clone size: many
J gene: TRBJ2-1
CDR3 DNA: TGTGCCAGCAGCTTAATGGGAGGTGGGACAGGGGTCCCCCATGAGCAGTTCTTC
CDR3 protein: CASSLMGGGTGVPHEQFF

V gene: TRBV30
D gene: -
clone size: medium-sized
J gene: TRBJ1-2
CDR3 DNA: TGTGCCTGGTCGCCTCAGGGATACTATGGCTACACCTTC
CDR3 protein: CAWSPQGYYGYTF

V gene: TRBV11-2
D gene: -
clone size: -
J gene: TRBJ2-1
CDR3 DNA: TGTGCCAGCAGCTTAGTGGTAGCGGACACCTACAATGAGCAGTTCTTC
CDR3 protein: CASSLVVADTYNEQFF

V gene: TRBV11-2
D gene: TRBD1
clone size: -
J gene: TRBJ2-7
CDR3 DNA: TGTGCCAGCAGCCCCGGGACAGGGTTTTATGAGCAGTACTTC
CDR3 protein: CASSPGTGFYEQYF

V gene: TRBV24-1
D gene: -
clone size: few
J gene: TRBJ2-1
CDR3 DNA: TGTGCCAACAGTGAACCCAACAGGGCCAGTGAGCAGTTCTTC
CDR3 protein: CANSEPNRASEQFF

V gene: TRBV7-2
D gene: TRBD2
clone size: many
J gene: TRBJ2-6
CDR3 DNA: TGTGCCAGCTCTCCGGGGGGCTCTGGGGCCAACGTCCTGACTTTC
CDR3 protein: CASSPGGSGANVLTF

V gene: TRBV7-3
D gene: -
clone size: many
J gene: TRBJ1-4
CDR3 DNA: TGTGCCAGCAGCTCCCTGAGAACAACTAATGAAAAACTGTTTTTT
CDR3 protein: CASSSLRTTNEKLFF

V gene: TRBV7-8
D gene: -
clone size: -
J gene: TRBJ2-7
CDR3 DNA: TGTGCCAGCAGCTTCCACACATTGGGGTCCTACGAGCAGTACTTC
CDR3 protein: CASSFHTLGSYEQYF

V gene: TRBV7-9
D gene: TRBD2
clone size: many
J gene: TRBJ2-2
CDR3 DNA: TGTGCCAGCAGCAGGCCTAGCGGGAGGCCCAACCCTGGGGAGCTGTTTTTT
CDR3 protein: CASSRPSGRPNPGELFF

V gene: TRBV9
D gene: TRBD2
clone size: many
J gene: TRBJ2-5
CDR3 DNA: TGTGCCAGCAGCTTCGGGACTAGCCGAGAGACCCAGTACTTC
CDR3 protein: CASSFGTSRETQYF

V gene: TRBV6-1
D gene: -
clone size: many
J gene: TRBJ1-2
CDR3 DNA: TGTGCCAGCAGTAAATATCCGGTGGCGTCGGGGGGCTACACCTTC
CDR3 protein: CASSKYPVASGGYTF

V gene: TRBV4-1
D gene: -
clone size: many
J gene: TRBJ1-4
CDR3 DNA: TGCGCCAGCAGCCAAGGGCCCCGAGAGGAAAAACTGTTTTTT
CDR3 protein: CASSQGPREEKLFF

V gene: TRBV28
D gene: -
clone size: -
J gene: TRBJ2-7
CDR3 DNA: TGTTCCAGCATCGATGTACCACCTCTCTACGAGCAGTACTTC
CDR3 protein: CSSIDVPPLYEQYF

V gene: TRBV20-1
D gene: -
clone size: many
J gene: TRBJ1-5
CDR3 DNA: TGCAGTGCTAGAGATTACAAGGGTTATAGCAATCAGCCCCAGCATTTT
CDR3 protein: CSARDYKGYSNQPQHF

V gene: TRBV2
D gene: -
clone size: many
J gene: TRBJ2-7
CDR3 DNA: TGTGCCAGCAGTTACGAGGAGGGGGACTTACGTTTCTACGAGCAGTACTTC
CDR3 protein: CASSYEEGDLRFYEQYF

V gene: TRBV3-1
D gene: TRBD2
clone size: -
J gene: TRBJ2-7
CDR3 DNA: TGTGCCAGCAGCCGACTAGCGGGAGACTACGAGCAGTACTTC
CDR3 protein: CASSRLAGDYEQYF

V gene: TRBV7-3
D gene: TRBD2
clone size: many
J gene: TRBJ2-2
CDR3 DNA: TGTGCCAGCAGCCTGGGACTAGCGGGAGGGCCCGGGGAGCTGTTTTTT
CDR3 protein: CASSLGLAGGPGELFF

V gene: TRBV5-6
D gene: -
clone size: many
J gene: TRBJ1-1
CDR3 DNA: TGTGCCAGCAGCTACCGTCACGTAGGGGGTGGTACTGAAGCTTTCTTT
CDR3 protein: CASSYRHVGGGTEAFF

V gene: TRBV28
D gene: -
clone size: medium-sized
J gene: TRBJ2-2
CDR3 DNA: TGTGCCAGCAGTTTCCACAACCCATCCGGGTCCGGGGAGCTGTTTTTT
CDR3 protein: CASSFHNPSGSGELFF

V gene: TRBV28
D gene: -
clone size: many
J gene: TRBJ1-1
CDR3 DNA: TGTGCCAGCAGTTTGCCGCCTGACAGAAACACTGAAGCTTTCTTT
CDR3 protein: CASSLPPDRNTEAFF

V gene: TRBV6-1
D gene: TRBD1
clone size: many
J gene: TRBJ2-1
CDR3 DNA: TGTGCCAGCAGCCTCGGGACAGGGGATTACAATGAGCAGTTCTTC
CDR3 protein: CASSLGTGDYNEQFF

V gene: TRBV20-1
D gene: -
clone size: -
J gene: TRBJ1-1
CDR3 DNA: TGCAGTGCTAGAGATGGGGAAAACACTGAAGCTTTCTTT
CDR3 protein: CSARDGENTEAFF

V gene: TRBV18
D gene: -
clone size: many
J gene: TRBJ1-1
CDR3 DNA: TGTGCCAGCTCACCACCGATATTCGAGAACACTGAAGCTTTCTTT
CDR3 protein: CASSPPIFENTEAFF

V gene: TRBV28
D gene: -
clone size: many
J gene: TRBJ1-4
CDR3 DNA: TGTGCCAGCAGTTTGGCGAGGGATGCAACTAATGAAAAACTGTTTTTT
CDR3 protein: CASSLARDATNEKLFF

V gene: TRBV9
D gene: -
clone size: many
J gene: TRBJ1-2
CDR3 DNA: TGTGCCAGCAGCGCCTACTCTTCGGGTGGCTACACCTTC
CDR3 protein: CASSAYSSGGYTF

V gene: TRBV11-3
D gene: -
clone size: many
J gene: TRBJ2-7
CDR3 DNA: TGTGCCAGCAGCTTAGGACAAGAGCAGTACTTC
CDR3 protein: CASSLGQEQYF

V gene: TRBV9
D gene: -
clone size: many
J gene: TRBJ2-1
CDR3 DNA: TGTGCCAGCAGCGTAGGATCAGAGCAGTTCTTC
CDR3 protein: CASSVGSEQFF

V gene: TRBV27
D gene: -
clone size: few
J gene: TRBJ1-1
CDR3 DNA: TGTGCCAGCAGTTTACGGCCTTCCACTGAAGCTTTCTTT
CDR3 protein: CASSLRPSTEAFF

V gene: TRBV6-5
D gene: TRBD1
clone size: many
J gene: TRBJ2-7
CDR3 DNA: TGTGCCAGCAGTTACTCGGGACAGGGATCGAGCTCCTACGAGCAGTACTTC
CDR3 protein: CASSYSGQGSSSYEQYF

V gene: TRBV14
D gene: TRBD2
clone size: many
J gene: TRBJ2-5
CDR3 DNA: TGTGCCAGCAGCCAAGTGGGGCTAGCGGGAGAGTACGGAGAGACCCAGTACTTC
CDR3 protein: CASSQVGLAGEYGETQYF

V gene: TRBV5-1
D gene: -
clone size: many
J gene: TRBJ2-2
CDR3 DNA: TGCGCCAGCAGCTTGGGGAACACCGGGGAGCTGTTTTTT
CDR3 protein: CASSLGNTGELFF

V gene: TRBV6-1
D gene: TRBD2
clone size: many
J gene: TRBJ2-3
CDR3 DNA: TGTGCCAGCAGTGATGCCGGGACTAGCGGGAGAAGAGATACGCAGTATTTT
CDR3 protein: CASSDAGTSGRRDTQYF

V gene: TRBV20-1
D gene: TRBD2
clone size: -
J gene: TRBJ2-2
CDR3 DNA: TGCAGTGCTAGAGAGACGGGACTAGATGCCGGGGAGCTGTTTTTT
CDR3 protein: CSARETGLDAGELFF

V gene: TRBV6-4
D gene: -
clone size: many
J gene: TRBJ2-1
CDR3 DNA: TGTGCCAGCAGTCCCTGGTCGACTCCCAAGAATGAGCAGTTCTTC
CDR3 protein: CASSPWSTPKNEQFF

V gene: TRBV5-1
D gene: -
clone size: many
J gene: TRBJ2-7
CDR3 DNA: TGCGCCAGCAGCTTGGCAAGCGAGAACGAGCAGTACTTC
CDR3 protein: CASSLASENEQYF

V gene: TRBV15
D gene: -
clone size: many
J gene: TRBJ2-3
CDR3 DNA: TGTGCCACCAGCCTACAAGGAGATACGCAGTATTTT
CDR3 protein: CATSLQGDTQYF

V gene: TRBV28
D gene: -
clone size: many
J gene: TRBJ1-6
CDR3 DNA: TGTGCCAGCAGTTCGGCCGGCCGGGGGAATTCACCCCTCCACTTT
CDR3 protein: CASSSAGRGNSPLHF

V gene: TRBV7-3
D gene: -
clone size: many
J gene: TRBJ1-5
CDR3 DNA: TGTGCCAGCAGCTTAGCGGGGGACCAGCCCCAGCATTTT
CDR3 protein: CASSLAGDQPQHF

V gene: TRBV28
D gene: TRBD2
clone size: many
J gene: TRBJ2-5
CDR3 DNA: TGTGCCAGCAGTTTGCTAGCGGGGGCCAAAGAGACCCAGTACTTC
CDR3 protein: CASSLLAGAKETQYF

V gene: TRBV9
D gene: -
clone size: many
J gene: TRBJ1-6
CDR3 DNA: TGTGCCAGCAGCGTAGAGTCGAGCTCCTATAATTCACCCCTCCACTTT
CDR3 protein: CASSVESSSYNSPLHF

V gene: TRBV20-1
D gene: -
clone size: many
J gene: TRBJ2-3
CDR3 DNA: TGCAGTGCTAGTCAGATACTAGGAGATACGCAGTATTTT
CDR3 protein: CSASQILGDTQYF

V gene: TRBV5-4
D gene: TRBD2
clone size: many
J gene: TRBJ2-1
CDR3 DNA: TGTGCCAGCAGTATTAGCGGGGGGGCCCGGTACAATGAGCAGTTCTTC
CDR3 protein: CASSISGGARYNEQFF

V gene: TRBV5-6
D gene: -
clone size: many
J gene: TRBJ2-3
CDR3 DNA: TGTGCCGGCACGCTAGTAGACACAGATACGCAGTATTTT
CDR3 protein: CAGTLVDTDTQYF

V gene: TRBV19
D gene: -
clone size: many
J gene: TRBJ2-1
CDR3 DNA: TGTGCCAGCCTCCAGGGTCAGGGAAAGTTCTTC
CDR3 protein: CASLQGQGKFF

V gene: TRBV18
D gene: -
clone size: many
J gene: TRBJ2-7
CDR3 DNA: TGTGCCAGCTCACCACCGATAGAATCCTACGAGCAGTACTTC
CDR3 protein: CASSPPIESYEQYF

V gene: TRBV14
D gene: TRBD1
clone size: many
J gene: TRBJ1-2
CDR3 DNA: TGTGCCAGCAGCCCAAACAGGGGGCAGAATGGCTACACCTTC
CDR3 protein: CASSPNRGQNGYTF

V gene: TRBV4-2
D gene: TRBD2
clone size: -
J gene: TRBJ2-2
CDR3 DNA: TGTGCCAGCAGCCCGACCTGGGTAGCGGGAACCACCGGGGAGCTGTTTTTT
CDR3 protein: CASSPTWVAGTTGELFF

V gene: TRBV5-1
D gene: TRBD1
clone size: many
J gene: TRBJ1-4
CDR3 DNA: TGCGCCAGCAGCTTGACCCGGACAGGATTGGTTGAAAAACTGTTTTTT
CDR3 protein: CASSLTRTGLVEKLFF

V gene: TRBV28
D gene: -
clone size: many
J gene: TRBJ1-3
CDR3 DNA: TGTGCCAGCACTTCTTGGGGGTTTCAGCCCTCTGGAAACACCATATATTTT
CDR3 protein: CASTSWGFQPSGNTIYF

V gene: TRBV4-1
D gene: TRBD1
clone size: many
J gene: TRBJ2-4
CDR3 DNA: TGCGCCAGCAGCCAACCTTTTGGGACAGGCAAAAACATTCAGTACTTC
CDR3 protein: CASSQPFGTGKNIQYF

V gene: TRBV5-6
D gene: -
clone size: many
J gene: TRBJ2-6
CDR3 DNA: TGTGCCAGCACTTTCAGGGGCACTGGGGCCAACGTCCTGACTTTC
CDR3 protein: CASTFRGTGANVLTF

V gene: TRBV5-1
D gene: -
clone size: many
J gene: TRBJ2-5
CDR3 DNA: TGCGCCAGCAGCTTGGAGGGTGTCCAAGAGACCCAGTACTTC
CDR3 protein: CASSLEGVQETQYF

V gene: TRBV18
D gene: TRBD2
clone size: many
J gene: TRBJ2-3
CDR3 DNA: TGTGCCAGCTCACCATTATTAGCGGGGGGGACCACAGATACGCAGTATTTT
CDR3 protein: CASSPLLAGGTTDTQYF

V gene: TRBV19
D gene: TRBD2
clone size: -
J gene: TRBJ2-1
CDR3 DNA: TGTGCCAGTAGACCGACTAGCGGGGCCCTCCAAAGGGGGCAGTTCTTC
CDR3 protein: CASRPTSGALQRGQFF

V gene: TRBV7-2
D gene: -
clone size: many
J gene: TRBJ1-1
CDR3 DNA: TGTGCCAGCAGCCTGACAGTGAACACTGAAGCTTTCTTT
CDR3 protein: CASSLTVNTEAFF

V gene: TRBV2
D gene: TRBD1
clone size: many
J gene: TRBJ1-1
CDR3 DNA: TGTGCCAGCAGTGGCGGACAGGATGAAGCTTTCTTT
CDR3 protein: CASSGGQDEAFF

V gene: TRBV28
D gene: -
clone size: many
J gene: TRBJ2-4
CDR3 DNA: TGTGCCAGCAGTGGACCTACGATTCAGTACTTC
CDR3 protein: CASSGPTIQYF

V gene: TRBV28
D gene: TRBD2
clone size: few
J gene: TRBJ2-1
CDR3 DNA: TGTGCCAGCAGTCCCAAGACTAGCGGGAACCCTACCTACAATGAGCAGTTCTTC
CDR3 protein: CASSPKTSGNPTYNEQFF